This entry features one TCR beta chain sequence. This record comes from a study of OX40 agonist ivuxolimab in advanced cancers. Study-wide background: Three patients, one with hepatocellular carcinoma and two with cutaneous melanoma, responded partially.

Germline CDR1 and CDR2: SGHTA and FQGTGA. The J segment lost 7 bases and the V segment lost 2 bases, leaving 5 bases of the junction unmatched. The CDR3 totals 13 residues. Assay used: immunoSEQ multiplex PCR; TCRdb lists only in-frame clones, some missing. The sample carries more than 85,000 clones, roughly nine tenths recorded once. The receptor comes from an adult with an advanced solid tumor such as melanoma, head and neck, liver or kidney cancer. The sequencing used CD4+ or CD8+ T cells sorted from blood, collected in a trial of the OX40 agonist ivuxolimab. This chain links TRBV7-3 with TRBJ2-7, with 7 bases lining up with TRBD1. CDR3 nucleotide sequence: TGTGCCAGCAGCTTAGGACAGGTCGGGGAGCAGTACTTC. The encoded protein is CASSLGQVGEQYF. The full variable domain, with the rest looked up from reference TRBV7-3 and TRBJ2-7, is GAGVSQTPSNKVTEKGKYVELRCDPISGHTALYWYRQSLGQGPEFLIYFQGTGAADDSGLPNDRFFAVRPEGSVSTLKIQRTERGDSAVYLCASSLGQVGEQYFGPGTRLTVT.